Listed below are T cell receptor beta chains from one sample, sequenced in a study of blood T cell repertoires in COVID-19. The assay was immunoSEQ multiplex PCR, and TCRdb's table has in-frame clones only and misses some. The table has about 170,000 clones, approximately 87% seen once; the top ten hold about 4%. Sequencing was done on a sample of peripheral blood. These receptors were collected from a man between 18 and 35 years old with active or convalescent COVID-19. Each CDR3 is given with its conserved first and last residue. The D gene is left open where the match is weak. Clone size is shown for a subset of rows, as once, few, many or a class of expanded clone.

cdr3_aa	cdr3_nt	clone_size	j_call	d_call	v_call
CASSPDGRQGRDGNTIYF	TGTGCCAGCAGCCCCGACGGGAGACAGGGGAGAGATGGAAACACCATATATTTT	.	TRBJ1-3	.	TRBV21-1
CAWSVLGNTIYF	TGTGCCTGGAGTGTACTAGGAAACACCATATATTTT	.	TRBJ1-3	.	TRBV30
CASSQETSGSNEQFF	TGTGCCAGCAGCCAAGAGACTAGCGGGAGTAATGAGCAGTTCTTC	.	TRBJ2-1	TRBD2	TRBV3-1/TRBV3-2
CASGTALSYGYTF	TGTGCCAGTGGGACAGCCTTATCTTATGGCTACACCTTC	.	TRBJ1-2	TRBD1	TRBV6-5
CASSQPTGDEDSPLHF	TGCGCCAGCAGTCAACCAACAGGGGATGAAGATTCACCCCTCCACTTT	.	TRBJ1-6	TRBD1	TRBV23-1
CASSQRLVREQYF	TGTGCCAGCAGCCAGAGACTAGTGCGCGAGCAGTACTTC	.	TRBJ2-7	.	TRBV3-1/TRBV3-2
CASSQDRDRVLSGANVLTF	TGCGCCAGCAGCCAAGATAGGGACAGGGTCCTCTCTGGGGCCAACGTCCTGACTTTC	.	TRBJ2-6	TRBD1	TRBV4-1
CASSRLRGTGELFF	TGTGCCAGCAGCCGATTAAGGGGGACCGGGGAGCTGTTTTTT	.	TRBJ2-2	.	TRBV11-3
CSAGTAALNTEAFF	TGCAGCGCAGGGACAGCAGCCCTGAACACTGAAGCTTTCTTT	.	TRBJ1-1	TRBD1	TRBV29-1
CASSSPGRGSSDTQYF	TGTGCCAGCAGCTCCCCAGGGCGAGGCTCCTCGGATACGCAGTATTTT	.	TRBJ2-3	.	TRBV7-8
CASAQGAHTEAFF	TGTGCCAGCGCTCAGGGGGCCCACACTGAAGCTTTCTTT	.	TRBJ1-1	TRBD1	TRBV2
CAWSSLEETQYF	TGTGCCTGGAGTTCACTTGAAGAGACCCAGTACTTC	.	TRBJ2-5	.	TRBV30
CASSLTGTNSPLHF	TGTGCCAGCAGTTTGACAGGGACGAATTCACCCCTCCACTTT	.	TRBJ1-6	TRBD1	TRBV6-5
CASSQAKKETQYF	TGTGCCAGCAGCCAGGCAAAAAAAGAGACCCAGTACTTC	once	TRBJ2-5	.	TRBV3-1/TRBV3-2
CASSNSRGLAGVKSLYEQYF	TGTGCCAGTAGCAATAGCAGGGGACTAGCGGGAGTCAAGAGTCTCTACGAGCAGTACTTC	.	TRBJ2-7	TRBD2	TRBV19
CASSLAAPGNNEQFF	TGCGCCAGCAGCTTGGCGGCTCCAGGGAACAATGAGCAGTTCTTC	.	TRBJ2-1	.	TRBV5-1
CASIMGGYTEAFF	TGTGCCAGTATCATGGGGGGGTACACTGAAGCTTTCTTT	.	TRBJ1-1	.	TRBV19
CSVVGQGGGGDYGYTF	TGCAGCGTTGTGGGACAGGGGGGCGGAGGGGACTATGGCTACACCTTC	.	TRBJ1-2	TRBD1	TRBV29-1
CASSPAGTFNTQYF	TGTGCCAGCAGCCCAGCGGGGACATTTAATACGCAGTATTTT	.	TRBJ2-3	.	TRBV14
CASTKPDRGGTGELFF	TGTGCCAGCACTAAACCCGACCGAGGAGGCACCGGGGAGCTGTTTTTT	.	TRBJ2-2	.	TRBV28
CASSQGRDLVSGELFF	TGTGCCAGCAGCCAAGGACGGGATTTAGTGTCCGGGGAGCTGTTTTTT	.	TRBJ2-2	.	TRBV14
CASRLAGDTGELFF	TGCGCCAGCAGACTAGCGGGGGACACCGGGGAGCTGTTTTTT	.	TRBJ2-2	TRBD2	TRBV4-3
CASSLFRAGGEQYF	TGTGCCAGCAGCTTATTTCGGGCGGGAGGGGAGCAGTACTTC	.	TRBJ2-7	TRBD2	TRBV11-3
CASSLGGSQETQYF	TGTGCCAGCAGCCTCGGGGGGTCCCAAGAGACCCAGTACTTC	.	TRBJ2-5	TRBD2	TRBV5-6
CASSVRGAETQYF	TGTGCCAGCAGCGTCCGGGGGGCGGAGACCCAGTACTTC	.	TRBJ2-5	.	TRBV9
CASSFLTGNYGYTF	TGTGCCAGCAGCTTCTTGACAGGAAACTATGGCTACACCTTC	.	TRBJ1-2	.	TRBV7-9
CASSGVRGYTF	TGTGCCAGCAGTGGAGTTAGAGGCTACACCTTC	few	TRBJ1-2	.	TRBV12-3/TRBV12-4
CASSSQGWKNEAFF	TGTGCCAGCAGCTCACAGGGTTGGAAGAATGAAGCTTTCTTT	.	TRBJ1-1	.	TRBV11-3
CASSPLRWQGAWVNEAFF	TGTGCCAGCTCACCACTCCGTTGGCAGGGGGCATGGGTTAATGAAGCTTTCTTT	once	TRBJ1-1	TRBD1	TRBV18
CASSGGGPPFF	TGTGCCAGCAGCGGAGGGGGACCCCCATTCTTC	.	TRBJ2-1	.	TRBV9
CASSLGETGTEAFF	TGTGCCAGCAGCTTAGGGGAAACAGGAACTGAAGCTTTCTTT	.	TRBJ1-1	.	TRBV5-6
CAIRAGAGDYNEQFF	TGTGCCATCAGGGCCGGGGCGGGGGACTACAATGAGCAGTTCTTC	.	TRBJ2-1	TRBD2	TRBV10-3
CASSFRTGGEAFF	TGCGCCAGCAGCTTTCGGACAGGGGGTGAAGCTTTCTTT	few	TRBJ1-1	TRBD1	TRBV5-1
CASSYGTGSIQPQHF	TGTGCCAGCAGTTACGGGACAGGGTCAATACAGCCCCAGCATTTT	.	TRBJ1-5	TRBD1	TRBV6-6
CASSLQGEAFF	TGTGCCAGCAGTTTACAGGGTGAAGCTTTCTTT	.	TRBJ1-1	.	TRBV12-3/TRBV12-4
CASRAPGLLDTIYF	TGTGCCAGCAGGGCGCCCGGGTTATTGGACACCATATATTTT	.	TRBJ1-3	.	TRBV6-5
CASSLPPTSGYYNEQFF	TGTGCCAGCAGCTTACCTCCCACTAGCGGGTACTACAATGAGCAGTTCTTC	.	TRBJ2-1	TRBD2	TRBV7-8
CASSYLRSDTQYF	TGTGCCAGCAGTTACCTGCGGTCAGATACGCAGTATTTT	.	TRBJ2-3	.	TRBV6-6
CASSVGGQQETQYF	TGTGCCAGCAGCGTAGGTGGGCAGCAAGAGACCCAGTACTTC	.	TRBJ2-5	.	TRBV9
CATSDPSGSSYNEQFF	TGTGCCACCAGTGACCCAAGCGGGAGCTCCTACAATGAGCAGTTCTTC	.	TRBJ2-1	TRBD2	TRBV24-1
CASSTHRGYNEQFF	TGCGCCAGCAGCACGCACCGGGGCTACAATGAGCAGTTCTTC	.	TRBJ2-1	.	TRBV4-1
CSGLSGYEQYF	TGCAGCGGCCTATCCGGGTACGAGCAGTACTTC	.	TRBJ2-7	.	TRBV29-1
CARSGGAADTQYF	TGCGCCAGAAGCGGGGGGGCCGCAGATACGCAGTATTTT	.	TRBJ2-3	TRBD2	TRBV10-2
CASSPVGPEAFF	TGTGCCAGCAGCCCCGTGGGCCCTGAAGCTTTCTTT	.	TRBJ1-1	.	TRBV11-3
CASSLRAQNTGELFF	TGTGCCAGTAGTTTGAGGGCCCAGAACACCGGGGAGCTGTTTTTT	.	TRBJ2-2	.	TRBV19
CSVLGTVTNYGYTF	TGCAGCGTATTAGGGACAGTAACTAACTATGGCTACACCTTC	.	TRBJ1-2	TRBD1	TRBV29-1